Presented here are 29 T cell receptor beta chains from one specimen sequenced in a study of shared clonotypes between healthy human individuals. Profiled with immunoSEQ multiplex PCR; TCRdb holds only in-frame clones, not every one. The sample shows under 1 million clones, 90% to 95% of them seen only once. Only CD45RO-negative cells positively selected for CCR7 counted as naive CD8 cells, so terminally differentiated effector memory CD45RA+ cells were excluded. Sequencing was performed on naive CD8+ T cells sorted from blood. These receptors were obtained from a young man in good health.

The chain joins TRBV18 to TRBJ2-7, with 8 bases identical to TRBD2. Germline V gene sequence: CDR1 KGHSH, CDR2 LQKENI. J was trimmed by 3 bases and V by 8 bases; bases with no gene match: 9. This CDR3 spans 14 amino acids. The DNA of the CDR3 is TGTGCCAGCCGGGAGGGAGCACAACTCTACGAGCAGTACTTC. Residues: CASREGAQLYEQYF.

The chain carries TRBV9 and TRBJ2-7, with TRBD1 matching 8 bases. The length of the CDR3 is 17 residues. The germline V gene encodes CDR1 SGDLS and CDR2 YYNGEE. The trim removed 0 bases at V and 4 bases at J, leaving 12 bases unmatched. CDR3 sequence (DNA): TGTGCCAGCAGCGTAGGTCACACCGGACAGGGTATATACGAGCAGTACTTC. Residues: CASSVGHTGQGIYEQYF.

The CDR3 DNA is TGTGCCAGCAGTCCATCTTTCTACGAGCAGTACTTC. Its protein is CASSPSFYEQYF. The rearrangement joins TRBV6-5 to TRBJ2-7; D is unresolved. Germline CDR1 MNHEY, CDR2 SVGAGI. The CDR3 consists of 12 residues. Trimming took off 5 bases at V and 3 bases at J, with 8 bases between the two ends.

V usage is TRBV6-1 and J usage is TRBJ2-7; TRBD2 is a possible D gene (6 bases). The ends were cut back, 4 bases at V and 1 base at J, with 14 bases in the middle. The CDR3 covers 15 residues. Germline assignment: CDR1 MNHNS and CDR2 SASEGT. The CDR3 loop reads CASSVRDRVSYEQYF. DNA of the CDR3: TGTGCCAGCAGTGTGCGGGATCGGGTATCCTACGAGCAGTACTTC.

CDR3 bases: TGTGCCAGCAGCCCTCCGCCACTGGGCTATTCCACTGAAGCTTTCTTT. This translates into CASSPPPLGYSTEAFF. The rearrangement joins TRBV11-2 to TRBJ1-1; no clear D. The CDR3 loop spans 16 amino acids. Germline CDR1 is SGHAT and CDR2 is FQNNGV. Trimming removed 5 bases at V and 4 bases at J, with 20 bases between.

The V and J genes are TRBV27 and TRBJ2-5, with 12 bases aligning to TRBD2. This CDR3 contains 14 residues. In germline, CDR1 is MNHEY, CDR2 SMNVEV (reference sequence). CDR3 sequence reads: CASTRLAGAETQYF. The CDR3 DNA reads as TGTGCTTCGACAAGACTAGCGGGAGCAGAGACCCAGTACTTC.

The chain combines TRBV4-1 with TRBJ1-2; D remains unclear. The germline V gene encodes CDR1 MGHRA and CDR2 YSYEKL. CDR3 length: 15 amino acids. Between the trimmed V and J ends, which lost 0 bases and 4 bases, there was a span of 12 bases. This chain's CDR3 is CASSQETTSTYGYTF. DNA for the CDR3: TGCGCCAGCAGCCAAGAAACGACAAGCACCTATGGCTACACCTTC.

This clone has only one observation. This chain links TRBV4-1 with TRBJ2-7; 9 nucleotides line up with TRBD1. Per the germline V gene, CDR1 is MGHRA and CDR2 is YSYEKL. The CDR3 runs to 16 residues. V lost 2 bases and J lost 3; bases outside the gene matches: 8. CDR3 region: CASSQTGGLEIYEQYF. The CDR3 nucleotides read TGCGCCAGCAGCCAAACAGGGGGCCTCGAAATCTACGAGCAGTACTTC.

The CDR3 here is CASSINLFNEQFF. The CDR3, as DNA: TGTGCCAGTAGTATAAATTTGTTCAATGAGCAGTTCTTC. The chain employs TRBV19 and TRBJ2-1, with no clear D. In germline, CDR1 is LNHDA, CDR2 SQIVND (reference sequence). V gave up 2 bases and J gave up 6 bases, with 8 bases separating them. The CDR3 runs 13 residues.

The CDR3 bases are TGTGCCAGCAGTGGGGCGGCCCGACAGAACAATGAGCAGTTCTTC. Its protein is CASSGAARQNNEQFF. The rearrangement uses TRBV6-1 and TRBJ2-1, with TRBD1 as a possible D gene (5 bases). This CDR3 is 15 amino acids long. V dropped 4 bases and J dropped 5 bases, with 15 bases sitting between them. Germline CDR1 MNHNS, CDR2 SASEGT.

The table lists this clone with a count of one. The chain links TRBV4-1 to TRBJ2-1, with 8 positions matching TRBD2. The CDR3 is 16 residues long. Trimming removed 0 bases from V and 5 bases from J; junction bases left unmatched: 6. Germline assignment: CDR1 MGHRA and CDR2 YSYEKL. The CDR3 spells CASSQESGSRDNEQFF. CDR3 bases: TGCGCCAGCAGCCAAGAGAGCGGGAGTAGAGACAATGAGCAGTTCTTC.

The chain joins TRBV2 to TRBJ1-2, with a possible D match to TRBD1 (6 bases). CDR1 is SNHLY and CDR2 is FYNNEI in the germline V gene. The V end lost 2 bases, the J end lost 8 bases, and 18 bases lay between the germline ends. This CDR3 is built from 15 residues. The CDR3: CASSESARGAEGYTF. The CDR3 DNA follows: TGTGCCAGCAGTGAATCTGCCCGGGGGGCTGAAGGCTACACCTTC.

As to this clone: This same CDR3 is encoded by further DNA sequences in the sample. The chain carries TRBV4-1 and TRBJ2-1; D is possibly TRBD2 (5 bases). CDR1 is MGHRA and CDR2 is YSYEKL in the germline V gene. Trimming shortened V by 1 base and J by 0 bases, and 10 bases separated the two germline ends. The CDR3 is made up of 16 amino acids. This CDR3 is CASSQVSGGSYNEQFF. The CDR3 DNA sequence: TGCGCCAGCAGCCAAGTCAGCGGCGGCTCCTACAATGAGCAGTTCTTC.

The rearrangement links TRBV12-5 to TRBJ2-2; the match to TRBD1 covers 8 bases. This CDR3 contains 17 residues. The trim removed 1 base at V and 3 bases at J, leaving 7 bases unmatched. The germline gives CDR1 LGHNT, CDR2 FRNRAP. The CDR3 loop is CASGLAIQGGDTGELFF. The CDR3 nucleotides read TGTGCTAGTGGTTTGGCAATACAGGGGGGTGACACCGGGGAGCTGTTTTTT.

The chain links TRBV9 to TRBJ2-7; 9 positions agree with TRBD2. Germline values: CDR1 SGDLS, CDR2 YYNGEE. This CDR3 has 14 residues. V lost 4 bases, J lost 3 bases, and 5 bases stayed unmatched. The CDR3, as DNA: TGTGCCAGCAGCCGAGTAGCGGGAGACTACGAGCAGTACTTC. This sequence encodes CASSRVAGDYEQYF.

A single count supports this clone. The chain is built from TRBV27 and TRBJ2-1; TRBD1 is a possible D gene (6 bases). The CDR3 runs to 17 residues. Germline loops: CDR1 MNHEY, CDR2 SMNVEV (reference sequence). Deletions cut 1 base from V and 0 bases from J, with 13 bases between. CDR3 DNA sequence: TGTGCCAGCAGTTTATTGGGGACACTCGGCTCCTACAATGAGCAGTTCTTC. This sequence encodes CASSLLGTLGSYNEQFF.

The J gene is TRBJ2-7, the V gene TRBV5-5, with D possibly TRBD1 on 5 matching bases. Germline V gene sequence: CDR1 SGHKS, CDR2 YYEKEE (reference sequence). The CDR3 consists of 15 residues. V lost 0 bases, J lost 4 bases, and 14 bases lay in between. The CDR3 protein is CASSLAAGMGYEQYF. In DNA, the CDR3 is TGTGCCAGCAGCTTGGCGGCAGGGATGGGGTACGAGCAGTACTTC.

V and J are TRBV7-2 and TRBJ2-7; D uncertain. V was clipped by 5 bases and J by 6 bases, with 8 bases between them. Germline V gene sequence: CDR1 SGHTA, CDR2 FQGNSA. CDR3 length equals 11 residues. CDR3 amino acids: CASSTSIEQYF. CDR3 coding DNA: TGTGCCAGCAGCACTTCCATCGAGCAGTACTTC.

This clone came up once. The rearrangement uses TRBV5-6 and TRBJ2-1, with D possibly matching TRBD2 (5 bases). The CDR3 runs 12 residues. The V end was cut by 6 bases, the J end by 10 bases, with 14 bases between. Germline V gene data show CDR1 as SGHDT and CDR2 as YYEEEE. CDR3 in amino acids: CASMLVRGEQFF. In DNA form, the CDR3 reads TGTGCCAGCATGCTTGTACGGGGAGAGCAGTTCTTC.

The gene calls are TRBV28 and TRBJ1-4; a weak D match, TRBD1 (6 bases). From germline, CDR1 is MDHEN and CDR2 SYDVKM. Trimming stripped 2 bases from V and 1 base from J, with 8 bases between. The CDR3 contains 15 residues. The CDR3: CASSLRGVTNEKLFF. For the CDR3, the DNA is TGTGCCAGCAGTTTAAGGGGGGTAACTAATGAAAAACTGTTTTTT.

Note on this clone: The sample carries other DNA sequences with the same CDR3. The J gene is TRBJ2-1, the V gene TRBV5-6; D ambiguous. The ends were cut back, 0 bases at V and 4 bases at J, with 5 bases in the middle. The CDR3 is 13 residues long. The germline CDR1 and CDR2 sequences are SGHDT and YYEEEE. The CDR3 DNA reads as TGTGCCAGCAGCTTGGGAGGATACAATGAGCAGTTCTTC. It translates to CASSLGGYNEQFF.

This chain links TRBV19 with TRBJ2-1; D not certain. Germline lookup yields CDR1 LNHDA and CDR2 SQIVND (reference sequence). V lost 2 bases, J lost 5 bases, and 10 bases lay in between. The CDR3 is made up of 14 amino acids. DNA of the CDR3: TGTGCCAGTAGTATACTCGACATAAACAATGAGCAGTTCTTC. This gives the protein CASSILDINNEQFF. Full variable domain (rest looked up from reference TRBV19 and TRBJ2-1): DGGITQSPKYLFRKEGQNVTLSCEQNLNHDAMYWYRQDPGQGLRLIYYSQIVNDFQKGDIAEGYSVSREKKESFPLTVTSAQKNPTAFYLCASSILDINNEQFFGPGTRLTVL.

The rearrangement links TRBV4-3 to TRBJ2-7; D might be TRBD2 (5 bases). V was pared by 0 bases and J by 5 bases, with 17 bases between. The CDR3 extends over 16 amino acids. Germline V CDR1 and CDR2: LGHNA, YSLEER. CDR3 sequence reads: CASSQDRRLYLDEQYF. CDR3 sequence (DNA): TGCGCCAGCAGCCAAGATCGAAGACTATACCTGGACGAGCAGTACTTC.

As concerns this clone: This sample includes further DNA sequences coding for the same CDR3. V and J are TRBV7-9 and TRBJ2-3; D unclear. The CDR3 is 12 residues long. V shed 2 bases and J shed 4 bases, with 4 bases lying between them. Germline-derived CDR1 and CDR2 are SEHNR and FQNEAQ (reference sequence). CDR3 sequence: CASSLFSDTQYF. The CDR3 nucleotides read TGTGCCAGCAGCTTATTTTCAGATACGCAGTATTTT. Variable domain in full (rest from reference TRBV7-9 and TRBJ2-3): DTGVSQNPRHKITKRGQNVTFRCDPISEHNRLYWYRQTLGQGPEFLTYFQNEAQLEKSRLLSDRFSAERPKGSFSTLEIQRTEQGDSAMYLCASSLFSDTQYFGPGTRLTVL.

This sequence joins TRBV6-1 and TRBJ1-3; 7 nucleotides agree with TRBD1. The CDR3 is made up of 15 amino acids. Per germline, CDR1 MNHNS and CDR2 SASEGT. J lost 0 bases, V lost 7 bases, and 6 bases had no gene match. CDR3 sequence reads: CASTPGQASGNTIYF. CDR3 nucleotides: TGTGCCAGCACCCCCGGACAGGCCTCTGGAAACACCATATATTTT.

V usage is TRBV22-1 and J usage is TRBJ2-6; the table's D call of TRBD2 was not tested on the DNA. TRBV22-1 is labeled a pseudogene. The CDR3 consists of 17 residues. The chain's CDR3 is CPGSLASEQSRANVLTF. The CDR3 DNA reads as TGTCCTGGGAGCCTGGCGAGCGAACAAAGTCGGGCCAACGTCCTGACTTTC.

This clone was detected a few times. The rearrangement uses TRBV6-1 and TRBJ1-5; D is uncertain. Germline CDR1 and CDR2: MNHNS and SASEGT. CDR3 length equals 14 residues. V was trimmed by 3 bases and J by 0 bases, leaving 6 bases between them. CDR3 amino acids: CASSDWDSNQPQHF. The CDR3 nucleotides are TGTGCCAGCAGTGACTGGGATAGCAATCAGCCCCAGCATTTT.

This chain uses TRBV9 with TRBJ2-7; no firm D call. Germline-derived CDR1 and CDR2 are SGDLS and YYNGEE. V lost 3 bases and J 3 bases, leaving 13 bases between the germline ends. This CDR3 has 14 residues. CDR3 sequence: CASSAGAVDYEQYF. The CDR3 DNA sequence: TGTGCCAGCAGCGCAGGCGCGGTCGACTACGAGCAGTACTTC.

This clone came up once. The V gene is TRBV28, the J gene TRBJ2-5; TRBD1 is a possible D gene (5 bases). The V gene lost 4 bases and the J gene lost 5 bases, with 11 bases spanning the gap. There are 13 residues in the CDR3. Germline-derived CDR1 and CDR2 are MDHEN and SYDVKM. The CDR3 region has the DNA TGTGCCAGCAGTTCAACAGGTTTCGAGACCCAGTACTTC. Its translation is CASSSTGFETQYF.